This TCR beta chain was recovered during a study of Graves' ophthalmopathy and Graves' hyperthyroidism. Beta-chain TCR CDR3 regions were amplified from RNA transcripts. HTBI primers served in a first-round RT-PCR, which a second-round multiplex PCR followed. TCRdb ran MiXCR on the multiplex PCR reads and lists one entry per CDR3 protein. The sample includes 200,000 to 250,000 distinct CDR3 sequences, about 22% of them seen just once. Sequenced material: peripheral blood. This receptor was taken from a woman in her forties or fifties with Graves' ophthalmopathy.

In DNA, the CDR3 is TGTGCCACCAGTGATTTTGAAGAGCAGTACTTC. This encodes CATSDFEEQYF. J is TRBJ2-7 and V is TRBV24-1; D remains ambiguous. The V end lost 1 base, the J end lost 7 bases, and 4 bases lay between the germline ends. The germline CDR1 and CDR2 sequences are KGHDR and SFDVKD. This CDR3 spans 11 amino acids.